Listed below are T cell receptor beta chains from one sample, sequenced in a study of Graves' ophthalmopathy and Graves' hyperthyroidism. TCRdb ran MiXCR on the multiplex PCR reads and lists one entry per CDR3 protein. The sample lists 40,000 to 45,000 distinct CDR3 sequences; 52% were seen once. The sequenced material came from peripheral blood. The receptors were gathered from an adult man with Graves' ophthalmopathy. Both conserved end residues are part of each CDR3. The D gene is left open where the match is weak. Only part of the rows carry a size: once, few, many, or a class if the clone is expanded.

cdr3_nt	cdr3_aa	clone_size	v_call	j_call	d_call
TGCGCCAGCAACGAGGGGCCAGGGTACACCGGGGAGCTGTTTTTT	CASNEGPGYTGELFF	.	TRBV10-1	TRBJ2-2	.
TGTGCCAGCAGCCCCAGGGTGGCGGCTGGAAACACCATATATTTT	CASSPRVAAGNTIYF	many	TRBV7-2	TRBJ1-3	.
TGTGCCAGTAGTATAATTGGGACAGGGGTTACTGAAGCTTTCTTT	CASSIIGTGVTEAFF	.	TRBV19	TRBJ1-1	TRBD1
TGTGCCAGCAGTGAAGCGGCCGGGACAGGGGGCACAGATACGCAGTATTTT	CASSEAAGTGGTDTQYF	.	TRBV2	TRBJ2-3	TRBD1
TGTGCCAGCCGACGAACAGAGGGGGGGACCGGGGAGCTGTTTTTT	CASRRTEGGTGELFF	.	TRBV6-2/TRBV6-3	TRBJ2-2	.
TGTGCCAGCAGCCAACGGCCGGGCATCGGTGTTACGCAGTATTTT	CASSQRPGIGVTQYF	once	TRBV5-8	TRBJ2-3	.
TGTGCCAGCAGCTTACCCGGGGACCGGACGAGCGGGCAGCTGTTTTTT	CASSLPGDRTSGQLFF	.	TRBV7-9	TRBJ2-2	.
TGTGCCTGGATCGCCGGGACAGGGGGGAACTATGGCTACACCTTC	CAWIAGTGGNYGYTF	few	TRBV30	TRBJ1-2	TRBD1
TGTGCCAGCAGCCTCGGGACAAACACAGATACGCAGGATTTT	CASSLGTNTDTQDF	.	TRBV4-2	TRBJ2-3	.
TGCGCCAGCAGCCAAGATTTTCCCCTCACTGAAGCTTTCTTT	CASSQDFPLTEAFF	many	TRBV4-3	TRBJ1-1	.
TGTGCCAGCAGCCCCATCGGTGGCGAGCCCCAGTACTTC	CASSPIGGEPQYF	.	TRBV7-9	TRBJ2-5	.
TGTGCCAGCAGCATGGACAGGGGCGGGGGAACCTACAATGAGCAGTTCTTC	CASSMDRGGGTYNEQFF	.	TRBV7-2	TRBJ2-1	TRBD1
TGCGCCTGCAGCTCCGTGACAGCGCTTGGCGATGAGCAGTTCTTC	CACSSVTALGDEQFF	.	TRBV7-9	TRBJ2-1	.
TGCAGTGCTAGGGGAAGAGGGACTAGCGGGATGAATTCACCCCTCCACTTT	CSARGRGTSGMNSPLHF	.	TRBV20-1	TRBJ1-6	.
TGCAGCGTTAATGAGAACACTGAAGCTTTCTTT	CSVNENTEAFF	medium-sized	TRBV29-1	TRBJ1-1	.
TGTACCAGTAGATGGGGGCTGGGGGCTGAAGCTTTCTTT	CTSRWGLGAEAFF	.	TRBV19	TRBJ1-1	.
TGTGCCAGCAGCTCAACTGGGGCCAACGTCCTGACTTTC	CASSSTGANVLTF	many	TRBV11-2	TRBJ2-6	.
.	CASTPGTSGSGEQFFGPGTYGYTF	.	TRBV10-3	TRBJ1-2	.
TGCAGTGCTCCTCTCGGGCCTCCCGAGGCTGAAGCTTTCTTT	CSAPLGPPEAEAFF	many	TRBV20-1	TRBJ1-1	.
TGTGCCAGCAGCACCCGACAGGGTCGGAATCAGCCCCAGCATTTT	CASSTRQGRNQPQHF	.	TRBV3-1	TRBJ1-5	TRBD1
TGTGCCAGCAGTACGCCAGACAGGGGGCACTATGGCTACACCTTC	CASSTPDRGHYGYTF	many	TRBV12-3/TRBV12-4	TRBJ1-2	TRBD1
TGCGCCTGCAGCTTAGCGGAACGGGGCCTCCAGCATTTT	CACSLAERGLQHF	once	TRBV7-6	TRBJ1-5	.
TGCGCCAGCAGCCAAGCGGCTCGGGGCCAACGTGGGGTTAACTATGGCTACACCTTC	CASSQAARGQRGVNYGYTF	many	TRBV4-1	TRBJ1-2	.
TGTGCCAGCCGTTCTGGGATAGCGACGGGAGGGGCCTACAATGAGCAGTTCTTC	CASRSGIATGGAYNEQFF	.	TRBV25-1	TRBJ2-1	TRBD2
TGTGCCAGCAGTGAGGAGGGAGAGGGCCAGTACTTC	CASSEEGEGQYF	.	TRBV6-4	TRBJ2-5	.
TGCGCCAGCAGTGCCGGACTAGCGGGAGGCTACAATGAGCAGTTCTTC	CASSAGLAGGYNEQFF	.	TRBV4-1	TRBJ2-1	TRBD2
TGTGCCAGCAGCTTAGAGGTCGGGATAGGGAGCAATCAGCCCCAGCATTTT	CASSLEVGIGSNQPQHF	once	TRBV7-6	TRBJ1-5	.
TGCGCCAGCACCTTTGGCTACGGGGAACCTAGCAATCAGCCCCAGCATTTT	CASTFGYGEPSNQPQHF	.	TRBV5-1	TRBJ1-5	.
TGTGCCACCAGTGATCACCAGGGGCAGCCCCAGCATTTT	CATSDHQGQPQHF	medium-sized	TRBV24-1	TRBJ1-5	.
TGTGCCAGCAGTTACTCGATGGACCTTGCGGGAGTAGGGACTGAAGCTTTCTTT	CASSYSMDLAGVGTEAFF	many	TRBV6-5	TRBJ1-1	.
TGCGCCAGCAAACAGGGGTCCTCGAACACTGAAGCTTTCTTT	CASKQGSSNTEAFF	many	TRBV5-1	TRBJ1-1	TRBD1
TGTGCCAGTAGTATAGCAGGAAATCAGCCCCAGCATTTT	CASSIAGNQPQHF	many	TRBV19	TRBJ1-5	.
TGTGCCAGCAGCCGGGTAAGACTAGCGGAGGACAATGAGCAGTTCTTC	CASSRVRLAEDNEQFF	.	TRBV14	TRBJ2-1	TRBD2
TGTGCCACCAGCAGAGGAGAGGGGGCGGGTGAAAAACTGTTTTTT	CATSRGEGAGEKLFF	.	TRBV15	TRBJ1-4	TRBD1
TGTGCCAGCAGTGGGACAGGGTCGAACACCGGGGAGCTGTTTTTT	CASSGTGSNTGELFF	.	TRBV25-1	TRBJ2-2	TRBD1
TGTGCCAGCAGCTCAATTAATTCACCCCTCCACTTT	CASSSINSPLHF	.	TRBV7-3	TRBJ1-6	.
TGTGCCACCAGTGACGCTTATCAGCCCCAGCATTTT	CATSDAYQPQHF	.	TRBV24-1	TRBJ1-5	.
TGCAGTGCTGGTACTAGCGGGATAGGTGAGCAGTTCTTC	CSAGTSGIGEQFF	.	TRBV20-1	TRBJ2-1	TRBD2
TGTACCAGCAACCCCACCGATTCCACCGCGGGGTACGGGCAGTACTTC	CTSNPTDSTAGYGQYF	.	TRBV11-2	TRBJ2-7	.
TGTGCCAGCAGCTTAAGTCTAGGGAGAGGGGAAGAGACGCAGTATTTT	CASSLSLGRGEETQYF	.	TRBV7-2	TRBJ2-3	.
TGTGCCAGCAGAGTTGACAGGGCGGCCACCGGGGAGCTGTTTTTT	CASRVDRAATGELFF	.	TRBV2	TRBJ2-2	TRBD1
TGTGCCATCAATGCCACCAGCAGGACGGACAGGCCCGTGTGGACCGGGGAGCTGTTTTTT	CAINATSRTDRPVWTGELFF	.	TRBV10-3	TRBJ2-2	TRBD1
TGTGCCAGCAGTGAACGGGAGACAGAGACCCAGTACTTC	CASSERETETQYF	many	TRBV6-4	TRBJ2-5	.
TGCAGTGCTAGAGCTAAAGCGGGAGGATTCTACGAGCAGTACTTC	CSARAKAGGFYEQYF	few	TRBV20-1	TRBJ2-7	TRBD2
TGTGCCAGCAGTGGGACAGGGGACACCGGGGAGCTGTTTTTT	CASSGTGDTGELFF	large	TRBV25-1	TRBJ2-2	TRBD1
TGCAGTGCGAGGAAACAAGAGACCCAGTACTTC	CSARKQETQYF	.	TRBV20-1	TRBJ2-5	.
TGTGCCAGCAGCGCGACAGGGTTT	CASSATGF	.	TRBV9	TRBJ1-3	TRBD1
TGCGCCAGCAGCCAAGTGGGCTGGACAGGGGGCCCCGGGGAGCTGTTTTTT	CASSQVGWTGGPGELFF	.	TRBV4-3	TRBJ2-2	TRBD1
TGTGCCAGCAGCTATCGGGACAATAGCACAGATACGCAGTATTTT	CASSYRDNSTDTQYF	.	TRBV7-9	TRBJ2-3	.